The sample holds a few counts of the clone carrying this T cell receptor beta chain. This entry comes from a study of cytomegalovirus exposure and HLA in healthy donors. Profiled with immunoSEQ multiplex PCR; TCRdb holds only in-frame clones, not every one. The sample includes 200,000 to 300,000 clones, roughly 91% of them seen just once. There are 15 residues in the CDR3. Germline V lookup: CDR1 SEHNR, CDR2 FQNEAQ (reference sequence). The V gene lost 1 base and the J gene lost 8 bases, with 17 bases spanning the gap. The sequence was collected from a woman aged 25 to 39 in good health and CMV-seronegative. The chain links TRBV7-9 to TRBJ1-2; tentative D call: TRBD1 (5 bases). Sequenced input: PBMCs. Here the CDR3 reads CASSLGGTSKGGYTF. The CDR3 region has the DNA TGTGCCAGCAGCTTAGGGGGGACGTCAAAGGGCGGCTACACCTTC.